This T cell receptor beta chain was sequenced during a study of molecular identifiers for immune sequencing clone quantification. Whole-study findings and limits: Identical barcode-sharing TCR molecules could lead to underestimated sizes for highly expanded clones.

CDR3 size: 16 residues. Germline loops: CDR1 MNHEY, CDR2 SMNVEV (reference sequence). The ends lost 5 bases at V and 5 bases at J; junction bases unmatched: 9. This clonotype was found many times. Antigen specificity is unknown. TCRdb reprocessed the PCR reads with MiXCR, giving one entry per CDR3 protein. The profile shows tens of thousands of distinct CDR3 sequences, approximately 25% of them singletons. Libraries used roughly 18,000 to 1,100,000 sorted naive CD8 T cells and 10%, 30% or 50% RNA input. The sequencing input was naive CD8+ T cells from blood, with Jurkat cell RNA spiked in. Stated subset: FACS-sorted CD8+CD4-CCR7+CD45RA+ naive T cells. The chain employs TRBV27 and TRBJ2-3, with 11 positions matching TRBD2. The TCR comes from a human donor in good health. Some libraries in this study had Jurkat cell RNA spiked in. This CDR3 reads CASSPRLAGTQDTQYF. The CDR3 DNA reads TGTGCCAGCAGTCCTCGACTAGCGGGGACCCAAGATACGCAGTATTTT.